The clone carrying this T cell receptor beta chain was found a few times. Its matching antigen is unknown. The sample is drawn from a study of identical twins. Study findings and constraints: Whereas memory repertoires showed no such difference, abundant cord blood beta clonotypes carried fewer insertions.

Healthy Caucasians were all of the donors. V dropped 4 bases and J dropped 1 base, with 13 bases sitting between them. Per germline, CDR1 DFQATT and CDR2 SNEGSKA (reference sequence). This CDR3 has 14 residues. Unique molecular identifiers were present on cDNA, and template switching added a universal primer site. TCRdb used MiXCR to reprocess the 5' RACE reads, holding one entry per CDR3 protein. This table has a few hundred thousand distinct CDR3 sequences, about 18% appearing once. The sequence was obtained from a man aged 50-60 years in good health. V is TRBV20-1 and J is TRBJ2-5; tentative D call: TRBD1 (6 bases). The sequenced sample was naive T cells sorted from blood. The CDR3 region is CSANLMTGQETQYF. CDR3 sequence (DNA): TGCAGTGCTAACCTGATGACAGGCCAAGAGACCCAGTACTTC.